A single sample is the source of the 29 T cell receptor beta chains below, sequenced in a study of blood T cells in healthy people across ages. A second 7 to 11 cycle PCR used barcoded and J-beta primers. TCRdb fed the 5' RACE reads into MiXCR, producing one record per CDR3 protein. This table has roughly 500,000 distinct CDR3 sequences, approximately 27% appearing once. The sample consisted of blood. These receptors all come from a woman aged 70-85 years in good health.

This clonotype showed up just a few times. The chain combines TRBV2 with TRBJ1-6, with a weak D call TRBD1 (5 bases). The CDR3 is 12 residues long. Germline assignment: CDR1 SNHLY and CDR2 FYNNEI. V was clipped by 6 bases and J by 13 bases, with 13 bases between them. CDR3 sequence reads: CASRGDPRPLHF. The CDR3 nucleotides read TGTGCCAGCAGGGGGGACCCCAGGCCCCTCCACTTT. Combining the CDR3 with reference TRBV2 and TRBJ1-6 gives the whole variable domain EPEVTQTPSHQVTQMGQEVILRCVPISNHLYFYWYRQILGQKVEFLVSFYNNEISEKSEIFDDQFSVERPDGSNFTLKIRSTKLEDSAMYFCASRGDPRPLHFGNGTRLTVT.

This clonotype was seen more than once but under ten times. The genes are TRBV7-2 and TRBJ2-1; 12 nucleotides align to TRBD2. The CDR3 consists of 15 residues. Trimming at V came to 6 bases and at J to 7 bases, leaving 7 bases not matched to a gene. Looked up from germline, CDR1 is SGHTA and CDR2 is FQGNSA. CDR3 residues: CASRLAGGPGNEQFF. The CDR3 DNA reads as TGTGCCAGCAGGCTAGCGGGGGGGCCTGGAAATGAGCAGTTCTTC.

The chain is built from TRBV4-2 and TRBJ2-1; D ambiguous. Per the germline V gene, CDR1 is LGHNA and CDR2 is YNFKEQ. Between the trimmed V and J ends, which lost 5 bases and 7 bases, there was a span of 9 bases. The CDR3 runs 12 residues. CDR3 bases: TGTGCCAGCAGCACGCGCGAGAATGAGCAGTTCTTC. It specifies CASSTRENEQFF.

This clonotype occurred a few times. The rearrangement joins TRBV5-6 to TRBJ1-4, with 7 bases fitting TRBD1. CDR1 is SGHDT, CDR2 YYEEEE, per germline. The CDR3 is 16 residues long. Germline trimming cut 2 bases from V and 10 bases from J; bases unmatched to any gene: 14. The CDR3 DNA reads TGTGCCAGCAGCTTACCGAGGGGGCAAGGGGTTCGAAAACTGTTTTTT. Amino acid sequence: CASSLPRGQGVRKLFF.

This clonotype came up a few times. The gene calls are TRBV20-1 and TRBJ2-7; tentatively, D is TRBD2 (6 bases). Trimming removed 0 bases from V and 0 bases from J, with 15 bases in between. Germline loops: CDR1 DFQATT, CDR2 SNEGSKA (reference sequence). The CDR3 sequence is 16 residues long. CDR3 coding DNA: TGCAGTGCTAGAGATAGGGCGGGGAGAAGCTCCTACGAGCAGTACTTC. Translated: CSARDRAGRSSYEQYF.

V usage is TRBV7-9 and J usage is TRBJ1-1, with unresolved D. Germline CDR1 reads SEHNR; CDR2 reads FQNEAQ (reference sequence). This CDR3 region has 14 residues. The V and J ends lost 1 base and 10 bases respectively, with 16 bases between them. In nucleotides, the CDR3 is TGTGCCAGCAGCTTAGGGCCGGCAGTTGGGGTAGCTTTCTTT. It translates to CASSLGPAVGVAFF.

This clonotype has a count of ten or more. For the CDR3, the DNA is TGTGCCAGCAGCTCGACAGGGGAGGAGACCCAGTACTTC. Protein product: CASSSTGEETQYF. The V call is TRBV7-9, the J call TRBJ2-5; 8 bases map to TRBD1. V lost 4 bases, J lost 5 bases, and 3 bases stayed unmatched. Germline V lookup: CDR1 SEHNR, CDR2 FQNEAQ (reference sequence). This CDR3 contains 13 residues.

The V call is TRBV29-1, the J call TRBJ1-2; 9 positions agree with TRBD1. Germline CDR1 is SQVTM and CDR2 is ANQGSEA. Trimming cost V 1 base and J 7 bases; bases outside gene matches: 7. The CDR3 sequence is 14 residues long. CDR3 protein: CSVEGDRVVGGYTF. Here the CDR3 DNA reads TGCAGCGTTGAAGGGGACAGGGTCGTCGGTGGCTACACCTTC.

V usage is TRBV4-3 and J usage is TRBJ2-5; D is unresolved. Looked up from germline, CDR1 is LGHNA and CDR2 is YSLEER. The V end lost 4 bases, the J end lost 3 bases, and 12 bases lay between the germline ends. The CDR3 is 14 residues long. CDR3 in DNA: TGCGCCAGCAGCCGGGCCTTTGGGGAAGAGACCCAGTACTTC. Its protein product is CASSRAFGEETQYF.

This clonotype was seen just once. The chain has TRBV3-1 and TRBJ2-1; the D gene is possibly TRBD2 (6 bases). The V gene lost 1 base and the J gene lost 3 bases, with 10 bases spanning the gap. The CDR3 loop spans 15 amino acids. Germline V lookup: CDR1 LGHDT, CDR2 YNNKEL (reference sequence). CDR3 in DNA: TGTGCCAGCAGCCAAGTTGCGGGGAGCTACAATGAGCAGTTCTTC. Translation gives CASSQVAGSYNEQFF.

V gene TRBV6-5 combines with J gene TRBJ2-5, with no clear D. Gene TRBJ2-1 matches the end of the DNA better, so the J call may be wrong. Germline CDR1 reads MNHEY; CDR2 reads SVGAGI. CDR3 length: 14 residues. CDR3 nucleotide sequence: TGTGCCAGCAGGAGACAAATGGCATACAATGAGCAGTTCTTC. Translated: CASRRQMAYNEQFF.

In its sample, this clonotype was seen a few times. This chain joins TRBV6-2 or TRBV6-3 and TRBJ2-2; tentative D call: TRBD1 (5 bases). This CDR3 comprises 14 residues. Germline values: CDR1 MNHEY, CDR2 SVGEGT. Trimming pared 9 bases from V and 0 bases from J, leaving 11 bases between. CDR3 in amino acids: CASKTAPNTGELFF. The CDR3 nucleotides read TGTGCCAGTAAGACAGCTCCGAACACCGGGGAGCTGTTTTTT.

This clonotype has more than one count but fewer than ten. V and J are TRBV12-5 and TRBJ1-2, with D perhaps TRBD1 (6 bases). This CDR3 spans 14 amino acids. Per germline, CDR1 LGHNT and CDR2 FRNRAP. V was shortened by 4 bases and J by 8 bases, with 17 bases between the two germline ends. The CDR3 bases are TGTGCTAGTGGTTCACTCCCAGGGGCAACAGGCTACACCTTC. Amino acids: CASGSLPGATGYTF.

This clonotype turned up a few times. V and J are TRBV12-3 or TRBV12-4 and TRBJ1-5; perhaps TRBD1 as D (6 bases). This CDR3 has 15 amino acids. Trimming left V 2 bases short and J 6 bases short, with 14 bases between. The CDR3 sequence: CASSLNGQSIQPQHF. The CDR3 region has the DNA TGTGCCAGCAGTTTAAACGGACAGTCAATTCAGCCCCAGCATTTT.

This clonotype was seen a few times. CDR3 residues: CASSRRDPGTQYF. Here the CDR3 DNA reads TGTGCCAGCAGCCGCCGGGACCCTGGGACCCAGTACTTC. The chain employs TRBV6-2 or TRBV6-3 and TRBJ2-5; D tentatively reads TRBD1 or TRBD2 (5 bases each). The germline V gene has CDR1 MNHEY and CDR2 SVGEGT. V lost 6 bases to trimming and J lost 7 bases, with 15 bases between them. CDR3 size: 13 residues.

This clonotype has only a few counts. The CDR3 spells CASSYYVAEDTQYF. DNA of the CDR3: TGTGCCAGCAGTTATTACGTAGCGGAGGATACGCAGTATTTT. This chain uses TRBV6-2 or TRBV6-3 with TRBJ2-3; weak D call: TRBD2 (6 bases). Between the trimmed V and J ends, which lost 3 bases and 6 bases, there was a span of 13 bases. Germline V gene lookup returns CDR1 MNHEY and CDR2 SVGEGT. This CDR3 has 14 amino acids.

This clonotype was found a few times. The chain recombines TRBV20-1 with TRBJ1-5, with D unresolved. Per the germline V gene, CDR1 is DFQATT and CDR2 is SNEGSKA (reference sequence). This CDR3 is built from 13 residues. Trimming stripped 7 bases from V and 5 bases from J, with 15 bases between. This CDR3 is CSVTPQSDQPQHF. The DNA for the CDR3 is TGCAGTGTCACACCACAGAGTGATCAGCCCCAGCATTTT.

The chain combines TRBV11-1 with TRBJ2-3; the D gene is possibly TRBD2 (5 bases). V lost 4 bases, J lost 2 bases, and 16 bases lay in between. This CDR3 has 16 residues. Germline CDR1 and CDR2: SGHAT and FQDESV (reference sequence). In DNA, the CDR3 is TGTGCCAGCAGCTCCATGGGAGAACTCCACACAGATACGCAGTATTTT. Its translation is CASSSMGELHTDTQYF.

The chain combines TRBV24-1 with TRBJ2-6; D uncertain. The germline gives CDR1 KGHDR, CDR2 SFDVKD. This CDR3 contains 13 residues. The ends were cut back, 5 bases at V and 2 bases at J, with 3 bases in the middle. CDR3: CATSGAGANVLTF. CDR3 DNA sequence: TGTGCCACCAGTGGAGCTGGGGCCAACGTCCTGACTTTC.

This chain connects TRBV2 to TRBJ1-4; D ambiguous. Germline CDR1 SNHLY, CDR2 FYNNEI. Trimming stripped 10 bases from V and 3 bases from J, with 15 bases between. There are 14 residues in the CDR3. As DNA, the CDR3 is TGTGCCACCGGACCGAATTTGGCTAATGAAAAACTGTTTTTT. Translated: CATGPNLANEKLFF.

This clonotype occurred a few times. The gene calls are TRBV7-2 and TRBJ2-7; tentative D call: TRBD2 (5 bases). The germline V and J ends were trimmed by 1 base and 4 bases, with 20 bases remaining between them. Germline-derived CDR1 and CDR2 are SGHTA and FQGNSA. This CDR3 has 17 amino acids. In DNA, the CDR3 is TGTGCCAGCAGCTTAGATGTGCTAGCTCTGGCACCTTACGAGCAGTACTTC. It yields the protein CASSLDVLALAPYEQYF.

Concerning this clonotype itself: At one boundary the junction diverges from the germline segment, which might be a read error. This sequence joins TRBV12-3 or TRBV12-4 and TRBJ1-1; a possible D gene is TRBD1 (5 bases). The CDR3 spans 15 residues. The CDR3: CASSPGPGTNTEAFF. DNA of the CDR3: TGTGCCAGCAGTCCCGGCCCAGGGACCAACACCGAAGCTTTCTTT.

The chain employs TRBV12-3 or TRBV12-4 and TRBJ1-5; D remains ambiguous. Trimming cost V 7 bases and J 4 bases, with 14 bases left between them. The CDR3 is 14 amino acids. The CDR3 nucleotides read TGTGCCAGCACCCGAGATCTTCGTAATCAGCCCCAGCATTTT. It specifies CASTRDLRNQPQHF.

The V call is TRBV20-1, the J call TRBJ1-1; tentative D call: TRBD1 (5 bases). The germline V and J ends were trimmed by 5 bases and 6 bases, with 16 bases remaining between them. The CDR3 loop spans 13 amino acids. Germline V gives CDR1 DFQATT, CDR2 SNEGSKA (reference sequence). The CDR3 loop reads CSAAGPLGAEAFF. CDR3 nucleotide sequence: TGCAGTGCTGCCGGACCCCTAGGGGCTGAAGCTTTCTTT.

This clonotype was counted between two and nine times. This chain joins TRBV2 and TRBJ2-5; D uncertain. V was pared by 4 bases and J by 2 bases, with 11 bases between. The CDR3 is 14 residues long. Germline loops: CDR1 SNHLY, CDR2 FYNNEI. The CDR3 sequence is CASSALTQQETQYF. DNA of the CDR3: TGTGCCAGCAGTGCCCTGACCCAACAAGAGACCCAGTACTTC.

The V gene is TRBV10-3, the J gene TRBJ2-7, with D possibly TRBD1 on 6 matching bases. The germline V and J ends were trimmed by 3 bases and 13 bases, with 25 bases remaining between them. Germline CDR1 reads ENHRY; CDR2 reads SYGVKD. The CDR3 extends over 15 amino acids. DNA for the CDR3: TGTGCCATCAGTGATGGGGTAGGAGACAGGTTTTATTACTACTTC. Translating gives CAISDGVGDRFYYYF.

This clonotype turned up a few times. The CDR3 sequence is CASSLDVGVGETQYF. CDR3 sequence (DNA): TGTGCCAGCAGCTTGGACGTGGGGGTCGGGGAGACCCAGTACTTC. The chain carries TRBV5-6 and TRBJ2-5; TRBD1 or TRBD2 may be the D gene (5 bases each). Trimming removed 0 bases from V and 5 bases from J, with 14 bases in between. The germline gives CDR1 SGHDT, CDR2 YYEEEE. There are 15 residues in the CDR3.

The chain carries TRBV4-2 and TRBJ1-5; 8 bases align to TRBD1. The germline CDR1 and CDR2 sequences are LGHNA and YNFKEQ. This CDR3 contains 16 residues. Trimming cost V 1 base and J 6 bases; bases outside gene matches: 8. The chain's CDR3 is CASSQGLQGAGQPQHF. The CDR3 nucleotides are TGTGCCAGCAGCCAAGGATTGCAGGGGGCGGGTCAGCCCCAGCATTTT.

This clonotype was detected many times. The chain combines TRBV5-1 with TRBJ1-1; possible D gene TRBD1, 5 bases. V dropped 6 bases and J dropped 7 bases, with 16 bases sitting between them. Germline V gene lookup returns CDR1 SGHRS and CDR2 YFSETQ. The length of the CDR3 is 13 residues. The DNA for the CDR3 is TGCGCCAGCACCCAAACCGAGGGGATTGAAGCTTTCTTT. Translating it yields CASTQTEGIEAFF.